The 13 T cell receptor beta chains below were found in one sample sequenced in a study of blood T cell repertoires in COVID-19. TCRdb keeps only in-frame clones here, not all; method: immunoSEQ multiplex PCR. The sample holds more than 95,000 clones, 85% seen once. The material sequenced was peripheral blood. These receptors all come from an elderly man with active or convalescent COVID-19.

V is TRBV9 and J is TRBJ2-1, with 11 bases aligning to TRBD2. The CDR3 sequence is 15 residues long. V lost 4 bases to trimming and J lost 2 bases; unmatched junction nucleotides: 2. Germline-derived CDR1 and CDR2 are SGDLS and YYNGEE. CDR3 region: CASSYSGRAYNEQFF. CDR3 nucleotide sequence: TGTGCCAGCAGCTATAGCGGGAGGGCCTACAATGAGCAGTTCTTC.

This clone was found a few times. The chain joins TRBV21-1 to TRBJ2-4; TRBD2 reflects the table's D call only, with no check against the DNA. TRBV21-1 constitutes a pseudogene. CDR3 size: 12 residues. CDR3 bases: TGTGCCAGCACCACCGGGATAAACATTCAGTACTTC. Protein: CASTTGINIQYF.

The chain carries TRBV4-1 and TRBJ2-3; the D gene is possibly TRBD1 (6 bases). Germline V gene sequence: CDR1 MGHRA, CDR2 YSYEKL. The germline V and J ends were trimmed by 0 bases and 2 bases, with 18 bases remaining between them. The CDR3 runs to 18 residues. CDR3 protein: CASSQDRQGRSPTDTQYF. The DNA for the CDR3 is TGCGCCAGCAGCCAAGATAGGCAGGGGAGATCGCCCACAGATACGCAGTATTTT.

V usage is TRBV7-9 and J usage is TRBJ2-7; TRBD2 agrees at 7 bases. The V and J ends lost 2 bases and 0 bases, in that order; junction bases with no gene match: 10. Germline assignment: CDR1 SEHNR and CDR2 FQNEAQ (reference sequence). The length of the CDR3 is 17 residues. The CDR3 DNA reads TGTGCCAGCAGCTTATTTGGACGGGGGGTTAGCTCCTACGAGCAGTACTTC. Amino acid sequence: CASSLFGRGVSSYEQYF.

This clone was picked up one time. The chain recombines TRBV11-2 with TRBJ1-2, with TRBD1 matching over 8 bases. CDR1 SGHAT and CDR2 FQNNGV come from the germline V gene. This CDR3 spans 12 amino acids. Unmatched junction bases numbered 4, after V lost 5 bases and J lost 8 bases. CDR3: CASSLDRVGYTF. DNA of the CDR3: TGTGCCAGCAGCCTGGACAGGGTGGGCTACACCTTC.

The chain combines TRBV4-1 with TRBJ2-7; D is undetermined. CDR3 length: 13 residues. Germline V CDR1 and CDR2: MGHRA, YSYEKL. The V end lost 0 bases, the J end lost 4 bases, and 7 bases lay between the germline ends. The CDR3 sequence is CASSQDGKYEQYF. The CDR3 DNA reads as TGCGCCAGCAGCCAAGATGGCAAGTACGAGCAGTACTTC.

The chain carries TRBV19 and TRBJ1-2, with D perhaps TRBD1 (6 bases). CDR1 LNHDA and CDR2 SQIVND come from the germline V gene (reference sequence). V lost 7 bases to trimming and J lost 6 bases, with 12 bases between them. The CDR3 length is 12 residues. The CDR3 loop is CASTSTGNGYTF. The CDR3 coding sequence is TGTGCCAGTACCTCGACAGGCAATGGCTACACCTTC.

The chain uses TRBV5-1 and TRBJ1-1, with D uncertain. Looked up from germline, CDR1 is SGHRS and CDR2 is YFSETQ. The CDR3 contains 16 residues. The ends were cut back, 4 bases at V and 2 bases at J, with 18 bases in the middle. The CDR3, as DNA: TGCGCCAGCAGCCTCCTACAGAGTACGGGAAACACTGAAGCTTTCTTT. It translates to CASSLLQSTGNTEAFF.

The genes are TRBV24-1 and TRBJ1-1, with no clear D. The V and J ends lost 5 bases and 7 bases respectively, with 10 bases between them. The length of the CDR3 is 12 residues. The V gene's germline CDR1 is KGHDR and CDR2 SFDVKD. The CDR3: CATSGGLGEAFF. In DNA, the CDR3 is TGTGCCACCAGTGGAGGGTTGGGTGAAGCTTTCTTT.

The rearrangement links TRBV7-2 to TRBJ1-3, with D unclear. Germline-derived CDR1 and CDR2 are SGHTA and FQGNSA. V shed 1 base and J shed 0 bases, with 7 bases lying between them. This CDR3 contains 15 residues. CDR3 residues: CASSLVASSGNTIYF. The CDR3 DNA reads TGTGCCAGCAGCTTAGTAGCGAGCTCTGGAAACACCATATATTTT.

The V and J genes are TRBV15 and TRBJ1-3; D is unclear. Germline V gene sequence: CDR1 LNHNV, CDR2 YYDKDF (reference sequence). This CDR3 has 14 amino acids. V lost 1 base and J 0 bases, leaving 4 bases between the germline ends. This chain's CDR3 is CATSRAGSGNTIYF. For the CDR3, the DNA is TGTGCCACCAGCAGAGCAGGCTCTGGAAACACCATATATTTT.

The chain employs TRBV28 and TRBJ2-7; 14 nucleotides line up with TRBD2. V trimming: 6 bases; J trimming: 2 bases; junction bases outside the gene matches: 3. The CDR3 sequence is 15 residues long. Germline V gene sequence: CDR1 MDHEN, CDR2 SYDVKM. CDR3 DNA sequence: TGTGCCAGCAGGACTAGCGGGGGGGGCGCCTACGAGCAGTACTTC. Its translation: CASRTSGGGAYEQYF.

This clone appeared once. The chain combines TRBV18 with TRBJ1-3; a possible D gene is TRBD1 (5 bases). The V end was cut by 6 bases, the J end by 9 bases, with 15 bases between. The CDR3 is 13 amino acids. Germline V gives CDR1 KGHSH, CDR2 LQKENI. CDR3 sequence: CASSPGDSGTIYF. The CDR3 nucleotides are TGTGCCAGCTCCCCGGGGGATTCGGGCACCATATATTTT.